This T cell receptor (beta chain) was sequenced during a study of T cell responses to AZD1222 COVID-19 vaccine (dated by TCRdb to the early 2020s). Background for the entire study: TCR sequencing covered roughly 230 trial participants: 207 given two doses of AZD1222 and 26 given two doses of MenACWY control vaccine. Trial participants were enrolled into age subgroups of 18-55, 56-69 and 70-plus years, which contained approximately 150, 30 and 60 TCR-sequenced participants, respectively.

The CDR3 regions of human TCRbeta chains were analyzed by immunosequencing. For the original study's pipeline: TCRs in the repertoires were matched against a reference library of SARS-CoV-2-specific TCRs that had been generated with the MIRA antigen-specificity platform. Breadth was defined as the fraction of unique TCRs that were SARS-CoV-2-associated. Depth was defined as the fraction of total T cells that were SARS-CoV-2-associated. Each spike-specific TCR was assigned to its reactive spike region and to a CD4 or CD8 class using the MIRA data. Log10-transformed breadth and depth values were compared by one-way ANOVA with Sidak's multiple comparisons tests. TCRdb mirrors the immuneACCESS table, restricted to in-frame sequences. Some clones are absent from its copies; in checked studies, under half trace to an unresolved V gene, and the reason for the others is unknown. V, J and clone size derive from that table, while D and trimming were established from the DNA sequence. The sample records 250,000 to 300,000 clones, roughly 93% of which are singletons. The ten largest account for 0.55% of the sample.

CDR1 is given as KGHSH and CDR2 as LQKENI, both from the germline V gene. Trimming leaves V shorter by 2 bases and J shorter by 3 bases, with the junction holding 2 bases beyond the gene matches. Including cysteine and phenylalanine, the CDR3 has 15 amino acids. Only the CDR3 portion is preserved as DNA: 45 bases, with reading frame beginning at the first base. About this clone: Its binding antigen is unknown. Base-call qualities are not available, and no considerably larger clone is one nucleotide away.

According to the study, the label for this sample's time point signals: about 28 days (+/-7) after the second vaccine dose. AZD1222 recipients given second doses at about 4 weeks or at about 12 weeks were pooled, since spike-specific TCR depth and breadth were not found to differ between the two schedules. Samples from vaccinated people were obtained from the UK trials COV001 and COV002, which included a single-blind randomized controlled phase 2/3 trial of AZD1222 (ChAdOx1 nCoV-19) in healthy adults. For TCRbeta chain sequencing, PBMC samples from trial participants were taken at day 0 and at day 28 after the second dose. Study-wide conclusions, independent of this receptor: Epitopes outside the regions mutated in the B.1.351 and B.1.1.7 variants were reportedly recognized by nearly half of the unique spike-specific TCRs. After two AZD1222 doses, both the breadth and the depth of spike-specific TCRs were significantly higher than at day 0 and than in MenACWY recipients. Conclusions about previously exposed vaccinees were limited because only a handful of AZD1222 recipients were SARS-CoV-2 seropositive at baseline. The vaccine-associated CD4 TCRs covered the entire spike protein, and the dominant responses fell in regions 160-218 and 743-854. The 56-69-year group was small, and its depth increase did not reach significance, likely because of low power. Most participants were white British and females outnumbered males, and the authors suggested that clonal diversity may have been underestimated. Because no day 14 peak-response samples were available, the repertoires could be characterized only after the peak T cell response.

This sequence originates from an adult who received the AZD1222 COVID-19 vaccine. The material was peripheral blood, obtained 28 days after the second AZD1222 dose. This receptor chain uses TRBV18 and TRBJ2-1; TRBD1 fits 9 bases in the junction. The CDR3 sequence is CASSPGTGIYNEQFF. The DNA sequence reads TGTGCCAGCTCACCAGGGACAGGGATCTACAATGAGCAGTTCTTC.